This T cell receptor (beta chain) was profiled in a study of blood T cell repertoires in COVID-19. Background on the study: Acute and convalescent COVID-19 specimens originated in the United States, Italy and Spain.

This clone appeared a single time. In Seattle, patients joined the study during active infection and were tracked longitudinally. Trimming stripped 6 bases from V and 1 base from J, with 13 bases between. CDR1 is SGHRS and CDR2 is YFSETQ in the germline V gene. The CDR3 extends over 14 amino acids. Generated by immunoSEQ multiplex PCR, the TCRdb table keeps only in-frame clones and is missing some. Here the sample spans around 480,000 clones, 70% to 90% being singletons. Sequencing was performed on peripheral blood. The chain links TRBV5-1 to TRBJ1-2, with D tentatively TRBD1 (5 bases). The clonotype comes from a woman in her forties or fifties with COVID-19, enrolled during active disease. In DNA form, the CDR3 reads TGCGCCAGCAATCGGGCAGGGAATAACTATGGCTACACCTTC. Translated: CASNRAGNNYGYTF. Combining the CDR3 with reference TRBV5-1 and TRBJ1-2 gives the whole variable domain KAGVTQTPRYLIKTRGQQVTLSCSPISGHRSVSWYQQTPGQGLQFLFEYFSETQRNKGNFPGRFSGRQFSNSRSEMNVSTLELGDSALYLCASNRAGNNYGYTFGSGTRLTVV.